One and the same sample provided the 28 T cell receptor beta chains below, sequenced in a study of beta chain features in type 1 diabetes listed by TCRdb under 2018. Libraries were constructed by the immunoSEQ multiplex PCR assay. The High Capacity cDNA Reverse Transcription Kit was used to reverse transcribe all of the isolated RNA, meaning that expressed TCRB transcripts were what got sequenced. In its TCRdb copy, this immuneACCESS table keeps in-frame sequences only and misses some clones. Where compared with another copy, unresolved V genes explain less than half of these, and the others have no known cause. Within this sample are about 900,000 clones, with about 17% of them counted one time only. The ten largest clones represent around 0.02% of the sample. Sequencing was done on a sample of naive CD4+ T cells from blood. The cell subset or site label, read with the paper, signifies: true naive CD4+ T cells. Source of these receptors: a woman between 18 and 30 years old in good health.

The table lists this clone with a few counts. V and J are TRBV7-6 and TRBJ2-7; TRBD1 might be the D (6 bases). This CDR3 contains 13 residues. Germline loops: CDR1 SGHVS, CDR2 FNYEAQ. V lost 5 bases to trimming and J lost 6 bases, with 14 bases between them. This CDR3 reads CASSAQGVSEQYF. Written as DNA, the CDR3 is TGTGCCAGCAGCGCACAGGGAGTAAGCGAGCAGTACTTC.

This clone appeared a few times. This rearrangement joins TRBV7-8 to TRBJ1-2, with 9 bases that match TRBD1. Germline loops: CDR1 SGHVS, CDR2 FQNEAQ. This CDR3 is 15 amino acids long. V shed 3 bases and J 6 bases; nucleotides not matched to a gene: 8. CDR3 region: CASSFWDRVENGYTF. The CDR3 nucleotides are TGTGCCAGCAGCTTTTGGGACAGGGTCGAAAATGGCTACACCTTC.

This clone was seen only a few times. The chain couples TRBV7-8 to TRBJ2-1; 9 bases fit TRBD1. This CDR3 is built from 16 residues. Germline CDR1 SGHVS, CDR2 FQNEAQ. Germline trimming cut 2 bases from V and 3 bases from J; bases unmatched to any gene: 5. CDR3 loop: CASSLHRDRDYNEQFF. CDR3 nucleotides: TGTGCCAGCAGCTTACACCGGGACAGGGACTACAATGAGCAGTTCTTC.

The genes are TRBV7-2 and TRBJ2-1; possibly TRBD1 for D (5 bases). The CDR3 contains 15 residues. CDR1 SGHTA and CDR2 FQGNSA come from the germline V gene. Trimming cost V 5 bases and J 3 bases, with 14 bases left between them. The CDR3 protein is CASSRAPGIYNEQFF. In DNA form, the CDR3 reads TGTGCCAGCAGCCGGGCCCCAGGGATCTACAATGAGCAGTTCTTC.

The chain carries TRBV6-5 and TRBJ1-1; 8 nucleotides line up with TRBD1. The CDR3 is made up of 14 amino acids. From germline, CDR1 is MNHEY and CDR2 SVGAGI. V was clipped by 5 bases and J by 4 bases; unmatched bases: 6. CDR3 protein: CASSVTGAGTEAFF. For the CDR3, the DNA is TGTGCCAGCAGTGTGACAGGGGCTGGCACTGAAGCTTTCTTT.

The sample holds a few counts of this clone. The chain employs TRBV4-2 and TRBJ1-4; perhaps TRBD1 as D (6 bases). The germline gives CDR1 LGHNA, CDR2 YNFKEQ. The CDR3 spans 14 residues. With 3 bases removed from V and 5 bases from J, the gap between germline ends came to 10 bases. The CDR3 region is CASSQGAENEKLFF. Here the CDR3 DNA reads TGTGCCAGCAGCCAGGGGGCTGAAAATGAAAAACTGTTTTTT.

CDR3 sequence: CASSQEKGWPSTDTQYF. The CDR3 DNA is TGCGCCAGCAGTCAGGAGAAGGGGTGGCCTAGCACAGATACGCAGTATTTT. The chain employs TRBV5-1 and TRBJ2-3; D may be TRBD1 (5 bases). The CDR3 length is 17 residues. The V gene lost 5 bases and the J gene lost 0 bases, with 19 bases spanning the gap. Germline assignment: CDR1 SGHRS and CDR2 YFSETQ. The whole variable domain, remainder taken from reference TRBV5-1 and TRBJ2-3, is KAGVTQTPRYLIKTRGQQVTLSCSPISGHRSVSWYQQTPGQGLQFLFEYFSETQRNKGNFPGRFSGRQFSNSRSEMNVSTLELGDSALYLCASSQEKGWPSTDTQYFGPGTRLTVL.

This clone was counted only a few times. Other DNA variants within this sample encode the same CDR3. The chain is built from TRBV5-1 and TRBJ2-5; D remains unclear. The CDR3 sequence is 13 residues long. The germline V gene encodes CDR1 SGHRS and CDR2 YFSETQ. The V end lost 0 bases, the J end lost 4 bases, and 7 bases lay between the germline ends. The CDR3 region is CASSLAAGETQYF. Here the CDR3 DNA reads TGCGCCAGCAGCTTGGCTGCAGGAGAGACCCAGTACTTC. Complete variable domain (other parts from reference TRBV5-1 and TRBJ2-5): KAGVTQTPRYLIKTRGQQVTLSCSPISGHRSVSWYQQTPGQGLQFLFEYFSETQRNKGNFPGRFSGRQFSNSRSEMNVSTLELGDSALYLCASSLAAGETQYFGPGTRLLVL.

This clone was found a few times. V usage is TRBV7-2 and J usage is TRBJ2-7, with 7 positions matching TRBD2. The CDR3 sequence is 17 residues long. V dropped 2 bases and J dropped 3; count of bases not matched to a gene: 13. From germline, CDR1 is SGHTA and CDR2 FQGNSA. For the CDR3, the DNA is TGTGCCAGCAGCTTAAGGACCGGGACCCGGGGGGACTACGAGCAGTACTTC. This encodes CASSLRTGTRGDYEQYF. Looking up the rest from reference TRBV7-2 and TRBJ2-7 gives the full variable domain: GAGVSQSPSNKVTEKGKDVELRCDPISGHTALYWYRQSLGQGLEFLIYFQGNSAPDKSGLPSDRFSAERTGGSVSTLTIQRTQQEDSAVYLCASSLRTGTRGDYEQYFGPGTRLTVT.

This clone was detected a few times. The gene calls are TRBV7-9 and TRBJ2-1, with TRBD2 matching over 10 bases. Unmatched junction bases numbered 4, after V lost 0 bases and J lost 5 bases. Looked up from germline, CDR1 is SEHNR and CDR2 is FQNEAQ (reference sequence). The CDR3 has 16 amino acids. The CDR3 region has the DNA TGTGCCAGCAGCTTAGCGGGGACTAGCGCTGACAATGAGCAGTTCTTC. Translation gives CASSLAGTSADNEQFF. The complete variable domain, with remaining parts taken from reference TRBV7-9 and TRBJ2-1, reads DTGVSQNPRHKITKRGQNVTFRCDPISEHNRLYWYRQTLGQGPEFLTYFQNEAQLEKSRLLSDRFSAERPKGSFSTLEIQRTEQGDSAMYLCASSLAGTSADNEQFFGPGTRLTVL.

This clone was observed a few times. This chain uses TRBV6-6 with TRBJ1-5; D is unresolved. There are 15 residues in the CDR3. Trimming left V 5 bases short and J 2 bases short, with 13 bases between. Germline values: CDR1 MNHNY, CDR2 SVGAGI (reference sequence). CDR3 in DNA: TGTGCCAGCAGTGGTTCAGACCCAGGCAATCAGCCCCAGCATTTT. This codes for CASSGSDPGNQPQHF.

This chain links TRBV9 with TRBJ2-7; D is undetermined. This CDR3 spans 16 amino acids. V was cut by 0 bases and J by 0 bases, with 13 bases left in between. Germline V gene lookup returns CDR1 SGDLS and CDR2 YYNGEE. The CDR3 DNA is TGTGCCAGCAGCGTAGGTGGGGTATTGGGCTCCTACGAGCAGTACTTC. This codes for CASSVGGVLGSYEQYF.

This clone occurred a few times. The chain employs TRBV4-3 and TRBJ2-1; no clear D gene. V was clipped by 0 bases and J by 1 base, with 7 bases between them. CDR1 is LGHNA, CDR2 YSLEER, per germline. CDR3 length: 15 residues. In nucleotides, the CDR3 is TGCGCCAGCAGCCAAGATGGCCTGTCCTACAATGAGCAGTTCTTC. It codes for CASSQDGLSYNEQFF.

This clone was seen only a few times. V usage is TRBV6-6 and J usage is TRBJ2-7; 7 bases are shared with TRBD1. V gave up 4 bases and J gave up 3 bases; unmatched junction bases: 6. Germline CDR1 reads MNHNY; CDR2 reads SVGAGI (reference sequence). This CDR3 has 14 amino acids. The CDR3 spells CASSWDRANYEQYF. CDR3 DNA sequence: TGTGCCAGCAGTTGGGACAGAGCAAACTACGAGCAGTACTTC.

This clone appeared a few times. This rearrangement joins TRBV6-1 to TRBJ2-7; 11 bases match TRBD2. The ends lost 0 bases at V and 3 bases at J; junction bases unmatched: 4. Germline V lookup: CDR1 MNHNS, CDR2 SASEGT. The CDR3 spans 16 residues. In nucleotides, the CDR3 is TGTGCCAGCAGTGAAGCAGGGACTAGCGGTGACTACGAGCAGTACTTC. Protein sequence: CASSEAGTSGDYEQYF.

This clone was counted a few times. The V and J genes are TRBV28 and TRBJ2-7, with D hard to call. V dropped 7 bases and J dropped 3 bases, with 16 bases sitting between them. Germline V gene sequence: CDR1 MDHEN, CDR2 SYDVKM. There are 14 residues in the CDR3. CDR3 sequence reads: CASIGARPSYEQYF. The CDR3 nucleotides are TGTGCCAGCATCGGTGCGCGTCCCAGCTACGAGCAGTACTTC.

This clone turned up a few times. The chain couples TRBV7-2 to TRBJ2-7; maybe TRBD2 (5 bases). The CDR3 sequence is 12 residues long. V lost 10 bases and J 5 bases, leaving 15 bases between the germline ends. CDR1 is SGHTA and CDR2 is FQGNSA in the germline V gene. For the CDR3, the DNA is TGTGCCACCCAGACCGGGGTCGACGAGCAGTACTTC. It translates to CATQTGVDEQYF.

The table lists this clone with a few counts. DNA for the CDR3: TGTGCCAGCAGCGTTACGGGACTAGAATACAATGAGCAGTTCTTC. It is translated as CASSVTGLEYNEQFF. The J gene is TRBJ2-1, the V gene TRBV9, with 8 bases aligning to TRBD2. Germline trimming cut 2 bases from V and 4 bases from J; bases unmatched to any gene: 5. This CDR3 contains 15 residues. Germline-derived CDR1 and CDR2 are SGDLS and YYNGEE.

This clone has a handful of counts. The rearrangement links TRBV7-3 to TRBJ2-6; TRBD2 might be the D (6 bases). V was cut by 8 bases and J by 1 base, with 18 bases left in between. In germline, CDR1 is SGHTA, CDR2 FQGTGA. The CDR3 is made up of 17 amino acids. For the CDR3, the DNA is TGTGCCAGCGGTCGACTAGATAGAAATTCTGGGGCCAACGTCCTGACTTTC. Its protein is CASGRLDRNSGANVLTF.

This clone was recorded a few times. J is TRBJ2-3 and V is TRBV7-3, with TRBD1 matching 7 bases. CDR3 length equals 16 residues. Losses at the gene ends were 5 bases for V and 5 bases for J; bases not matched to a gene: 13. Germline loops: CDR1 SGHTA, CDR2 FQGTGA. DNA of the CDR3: TGTGCCAGCAGCCCAACACCCGGGACAGAGCGAGATACGCAGTATTTT. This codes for CASSPTPGTERDTQYF.

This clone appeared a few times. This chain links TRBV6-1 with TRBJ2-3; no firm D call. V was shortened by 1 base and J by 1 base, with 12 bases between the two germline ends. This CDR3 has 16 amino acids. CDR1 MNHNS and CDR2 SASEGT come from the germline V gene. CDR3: CASSEGKYRGTDTQYF. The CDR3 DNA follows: TGTGCCAGCAGTGAAGGGAAGTATAGGGGCACAGATACGCAGTATTTT.

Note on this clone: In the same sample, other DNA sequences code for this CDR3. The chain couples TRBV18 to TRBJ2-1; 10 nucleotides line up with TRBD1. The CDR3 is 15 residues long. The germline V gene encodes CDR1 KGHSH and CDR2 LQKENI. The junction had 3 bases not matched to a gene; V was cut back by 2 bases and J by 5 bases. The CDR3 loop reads CASSPGQGGNNEQFF. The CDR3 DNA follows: TGTGCCAGCTCACCAGGACAGGGGGGTAACAATGAGCAGTTCTTC.

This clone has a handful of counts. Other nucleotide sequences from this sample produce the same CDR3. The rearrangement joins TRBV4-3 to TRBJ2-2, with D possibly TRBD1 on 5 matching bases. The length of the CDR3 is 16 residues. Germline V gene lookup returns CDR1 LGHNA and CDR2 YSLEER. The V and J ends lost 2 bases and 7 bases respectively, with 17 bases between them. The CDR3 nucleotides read TGCGCCAGCAGCCAACAGGGATCAGGCAGGAGCGGGGAGCTGTTTTTT. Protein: CASSQQGSGRSGELFF.

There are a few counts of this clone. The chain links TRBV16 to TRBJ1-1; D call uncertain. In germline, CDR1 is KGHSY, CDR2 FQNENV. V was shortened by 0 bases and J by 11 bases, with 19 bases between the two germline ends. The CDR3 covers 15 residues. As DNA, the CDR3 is TGTGCCAGCAGCCAATCAGGCAGGTCCCCAGCGTGGGCTTTCTTT. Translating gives CASSQSGRSPAWAFF. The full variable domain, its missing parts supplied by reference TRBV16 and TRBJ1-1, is GEEVAQTPKHLVRGEGQKAKLYCAPIKGHSYVFWYQQVLKNEFKFLISFQNENVFDETGMPKERFSAKCLPNSPCSLEIQATKLEDSAVYFCASSQSGRSPAWAFFGQGTRLTVV.

The CDR3 bases are TGCGCCAGCAGCATTGACAGGGATGGCAACGAGCAGTACTTC. It encodes CASSIDRDGNEQYF. The J gene is TRBJ2-7, the V gene TRBV5-1, with 7 bases matching TRBD1. J gave up 5 bases and V 4 bases, and 9 bases lay outside the gene matches. Germline CDR1 SGHRS, CDR2 YFSETQ. The length of the CDR3 is 14 residues.

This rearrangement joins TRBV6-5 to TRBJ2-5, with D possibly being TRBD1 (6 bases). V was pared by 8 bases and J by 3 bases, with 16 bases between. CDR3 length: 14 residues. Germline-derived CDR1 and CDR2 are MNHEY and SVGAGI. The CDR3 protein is CASRHGGLEETQYF. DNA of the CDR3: TGTGCCAGCCGCCATGGGGGCTTGGAAGAGACCCAGTACTTC.

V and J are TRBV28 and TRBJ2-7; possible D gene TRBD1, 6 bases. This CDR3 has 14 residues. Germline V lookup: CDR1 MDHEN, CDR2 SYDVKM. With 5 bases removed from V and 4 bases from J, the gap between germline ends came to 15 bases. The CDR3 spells CASSLPGHRYEQYF. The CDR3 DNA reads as TGTGCCAGCAGTCTCCCGGGACACCGTTACGAGCAGTACTTC.

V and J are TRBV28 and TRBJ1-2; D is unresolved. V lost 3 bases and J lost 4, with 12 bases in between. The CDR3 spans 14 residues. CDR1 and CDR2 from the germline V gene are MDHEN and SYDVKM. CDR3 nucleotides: TGTGCCAGCAGTTTCACTCTCTGGGGCTATGGCTACACCTTC. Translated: CASSFTLWGYGYTF.